The clone carrying this TCR beta chain was seen more than once but under ten times. This sample was included in a study of cytomegalovirus exposure and HLA in healthy donors. PCR amplification relied on 60 Vbeta primers (plus 13 Jbeta primers). Profiled with immunoSEQ multiplex PCR; TCRdb holds only in-frame clones, not every one. The data hold around 130,000 clones, with approximately 8.8% observed a single time. In germline, CDR1 is SGHNT, CDR2 YYREEE (reference sequence). The CDR3 has 13 amino acids. The V end was cut by 1 base, the J end by 7 bases, with 8 bases between. The chain uses TRBV5-4 and TRBJ1-4; D not certain. The TCR was taken from a man in his forties or fifties in good health and CMV-seronegative. Sequencing used PBMCs. In DNA form, the CDR3 reads TGTGCCAGCAGCTTGCGGGGAGGTGAAAAACTGTTTTTT. Translated: CASSLRGGEKLFF.